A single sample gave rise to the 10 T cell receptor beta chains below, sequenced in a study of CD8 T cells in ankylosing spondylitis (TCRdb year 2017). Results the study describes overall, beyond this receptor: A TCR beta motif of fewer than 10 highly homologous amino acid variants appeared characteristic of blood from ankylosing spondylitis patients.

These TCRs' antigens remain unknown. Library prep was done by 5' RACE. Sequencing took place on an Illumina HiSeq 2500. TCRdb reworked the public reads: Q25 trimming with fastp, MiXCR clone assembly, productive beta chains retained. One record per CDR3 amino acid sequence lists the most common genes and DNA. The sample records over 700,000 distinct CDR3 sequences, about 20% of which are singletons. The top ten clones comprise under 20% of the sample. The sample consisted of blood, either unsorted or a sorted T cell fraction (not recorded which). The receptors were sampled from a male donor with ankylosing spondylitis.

The CDR3 sequence: CSAPGSMDNEQFF. The CDR3 nucleotides are TGCAGCGCCCCGGGCAGTATGGACAATGAGCAGTTCTTC. V gene TRBV29-1 combines with J gene TRBJ2-1; D gene ambiguous. V lost 7 bases and J lost 5, with 15 bases in between. The length of the CDR3 is 13 residues. CDR1 is SQVTM, CDR2 ANQGSEA, per germline.

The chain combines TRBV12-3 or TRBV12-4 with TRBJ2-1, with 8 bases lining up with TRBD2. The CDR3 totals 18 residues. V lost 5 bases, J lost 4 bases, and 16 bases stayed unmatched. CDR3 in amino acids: CASSPPSPIAGQYNEQFF. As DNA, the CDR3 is TGTGCCAGCAGTCCACCGTCCCCAATAGCGGGACAATACAATGAGCAGTTCTTC.

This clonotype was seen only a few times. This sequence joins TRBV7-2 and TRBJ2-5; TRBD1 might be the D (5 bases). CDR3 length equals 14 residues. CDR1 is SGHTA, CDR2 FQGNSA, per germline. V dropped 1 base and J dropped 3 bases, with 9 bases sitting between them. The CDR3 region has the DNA TGTGCCAGCAGCTTAGGGGGCTCGAAAGAGACCCAGTACTTC. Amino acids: CASSLGGSKETQYF.

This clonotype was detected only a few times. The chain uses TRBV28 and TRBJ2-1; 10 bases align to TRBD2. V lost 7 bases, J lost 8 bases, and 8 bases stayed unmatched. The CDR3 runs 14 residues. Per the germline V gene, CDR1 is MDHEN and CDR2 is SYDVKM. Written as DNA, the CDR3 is TGTGCCAGCACGCTAGCGGGAGTATACGATGAGCAGTTCTTC. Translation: CASTLAGVYDEQFF.

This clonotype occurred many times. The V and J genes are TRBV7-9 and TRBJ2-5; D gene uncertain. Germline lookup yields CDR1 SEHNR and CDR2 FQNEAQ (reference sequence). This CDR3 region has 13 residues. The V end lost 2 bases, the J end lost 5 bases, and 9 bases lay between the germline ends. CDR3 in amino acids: CASSLYGEETQYF. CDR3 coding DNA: TGTGCCAGCAGCTTATATGGAGAGGAGACCCAGTACTTC.

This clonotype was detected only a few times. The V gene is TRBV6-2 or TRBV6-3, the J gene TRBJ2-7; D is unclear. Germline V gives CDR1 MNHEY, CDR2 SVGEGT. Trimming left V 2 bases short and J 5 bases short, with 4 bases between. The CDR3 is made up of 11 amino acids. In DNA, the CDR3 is TGTGCCAGCAGTTACCCCAACGAGCAGTACTTC. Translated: CASSYPNEQYF.

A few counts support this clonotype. The CDR3 spells CASSQDIGSSYEQYF. For the CDR3, the DNA is TGCGCCAGCAGCCAAGATATAGGGAGCTCCTACGAGCAGTACTTC. The rearrangement joins TRBV4-1 to TRBJ2-7; the D gene is possibly TRBD2 (5 bases). Germline V lookup: CDR1 MGHRA, CDR2 YSYEKL. Trimming removed 0 bases from V and 0 bases from J, with 9 bases in between. The CDR3 spans 15 residues.

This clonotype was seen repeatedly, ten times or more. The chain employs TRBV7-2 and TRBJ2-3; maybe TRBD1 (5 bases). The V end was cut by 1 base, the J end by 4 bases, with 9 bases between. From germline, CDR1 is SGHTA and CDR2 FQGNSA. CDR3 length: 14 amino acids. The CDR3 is CASSLGGAADTQYF. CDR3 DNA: TGTGCCAGCAGCTTAGGGGGCGCAGCAGATACGCAGTATTTT.

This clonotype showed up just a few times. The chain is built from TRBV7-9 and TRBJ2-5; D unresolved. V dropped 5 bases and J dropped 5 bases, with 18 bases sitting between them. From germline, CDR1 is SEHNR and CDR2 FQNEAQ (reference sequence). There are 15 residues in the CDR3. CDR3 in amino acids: CASSPRPPGAETQYF. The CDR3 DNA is TGTGCCAGCAGCCCCAGGCCCCCAGGTGCGGAGACCCAGTACTTC.

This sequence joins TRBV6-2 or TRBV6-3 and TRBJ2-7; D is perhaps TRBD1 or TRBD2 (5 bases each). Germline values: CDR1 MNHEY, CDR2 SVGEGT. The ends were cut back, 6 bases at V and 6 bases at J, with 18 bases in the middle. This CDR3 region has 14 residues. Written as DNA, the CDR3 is TGTGCCAGCAGCCCAGCCCTGGGACCCCCCGAGCAGTACTTC. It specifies CASSPALGPPEQYF.